These T cell receptor beta chains were read from a single sample in a study of sequential checkpoint blockade in melanoma. Libraries were prepared by immunoSEQ multiplex PCR; TCRdb keeps only in-frame clonotypes and omits some of them. The table lists over 9,500 clones, roughly 65% of them singletons. This specimen was CD8+ T cells sorted from blood (inferred from file names), taken from a patient given nivolumab and ipilimumab in sequence. Receptor source: a human donor with melanoma. Each CDR3 is given with its conserved first and last residue. The D gene is left open where the match is weak. Some rows mark clone size as missing; the rest say once, few, many or name a class of expanded clone.

D gene,clone size,J gene,V gene,CDR3 DNA,CDR3 protein
.,few,TRBJ2-7,TRBV19,TGTGCCAGTAGTATAGACCCATCCTACGAGCAGTACTTC,CASSIDPSYEQYF
.,.,TRBJ2-1,TRBV9,TGTGCCAGCAGCGCAAACAATGAGCAGTTCTTC,CASSANNEQFF
TRBD2,.,TRBJ2-1,TRBV5-4,TGTGCCAGCAGGGTTTGGGGGGAGGGTATCAATGAGCAGTTCTTC,CASRVWGEGINEQFF
.,.,TRBJ2-2,TRBV27,TGTGCCAGCAGTTTCACAGGGTCCGGGGAGCTGTTTTTT,CASSFTGSGELFF
TRBD1,many,TRBJ1-2,TRBV11-1,TGTGCCAGCAGCTTAGGAGACAGGGGGCATGGCTACACCTTC,CASSLGDRGHGYTF
.,.,TRBJ2-1,TRBV5-1,TGCGCCAGCAGCTTCAATGACGGGGTCTACAATGAGCAGTTCTTC,CASSFNDGVYNEQFF
.,.,TRBJ2-1,TRBV7-9,TGTGCCAGCAGCCCACCTTCCACTAGCAGCAATGAGCAGTTCTTC,CASSPPSTSSNEQFF
.,few,TRBJ1-6,TRBV6-5,TGTGCCAGCAGAAACAGAGACTATAATTCACCCCTCCACTTT,CASRNRDYNSPLHF
.,once,TRBJ2-2,TRBV7-9,TGTGCCAGCAGCCTGAGGGGCAGGGGGGACACCGGGGAGCTGTTTTTT,CASSLRGRGDTGELFF
TRBD2,.,TRBJ2-7,TRBV15,TGTGCCACCAGCAGAGAACTAGCGGGAGAGGATGGTTCCTACGAGCAGTACTTC,CATSRELAGEDGSYEQYF
TRBD2,.,TRBJ2-3,TRBV5-1,TGCGCCAGCAGCCTGGGACTAGCGGGGGGGCTAACAGATACGCAGTATTTT,CASSLGLAGGLTDTQYF
.,.,TRBJ2-2,TRBV4-1,TGCGCCAGCAGCAAACATGTACCCGGGGAGCTGTTTTTT,CASSKHVPGELFF
TRBD2,.,TRBJ2-2,TRBV23-1,TGCGCCAGCAGTCAAGAACGGACTAGCGGGGGACCTACGAACACCGGGGAGCTGTTTTTT,CASSQERTSGGPTNTGELFF
.,.,TRBJ1-1,TRBV7-9,TGTGCCAGCAGCTTCATTAGTGGGAGGGTTGAAGCTTTCTTT,CASSFISGRVEAFF
TRBD1,.,TRBJ1-1,TRBV19,TGTGCCAGTAGTATCACGGACAGGGGCTGGAACACTGAAGCTTTCTTT,CASSITDRGWNTEAFF
.,.,TRBJ1-5,TRBV2,TGTGCCAGCAGTGAAGGGCCTGAGACTGGGAGCAATCAGCCCCAGCATTTT,CASSEGPETGSNQPQHF
TRBD2,.,TRBJ2-7,TRBV27,TGTGCCAGCAGTACCCGCTTTTCCGGGACTAGCGGGAGCTACTACGAGCAGTACTTC,CASSTRFSGTSGSYYEQYF
.,.,TRBJ1-1,TRBV5-1,TGCGCCAGCAGCTTGGCAGCAGGCTTGAACACTGAAGCTTTCTTT,CASSLAAGLNTEAFF
TRBD2,.,TRBJ2-7,TRBV19,TGTGCCAGTAGTATCTCTAGCGGGAGGAACGAGCAGTACTTC,CASSISSGRNEQYF
TRBD1,.,TRBJ1-2,TRBV6-6,TGTGCCAGCAGTCCCCTGGGACAGACTAACTATGGCTACACCTTC,CASSPLGQTNYGYTF
.,.,TRBJ2-7,TRBV5-5,TGTGCCAGCAGCTCCCTAGTGCAGCCCGAACTCTACGAGCAGTACTTC,CASSSLVQPELYEQYF
.,.,TRBJ1-1,TRBV4-3,TGCGCCAGCAGCCAAGATGGGCTATACACTGAAGCTTTCTTT,CASSQDGLYTEAFF
.,.,TRBJ1-5,TRBV27,TGTGCCAGCAGTTTGTCAGCGCGACAGGTTAGCAATCAGCCCCAGCATTTT,CASSLSARQVSNQPQHF
TRBD1,once,TRBJ2-7,TRBV5-1,TGCGCCAGCAGCTTGTCGGGGACAGGGTACTACGAGCAGTACTTC,CASSLSGTGYYEQYF
.,.,TRBJ2-1,TRBV2,TGTGCCAGCAGTGAAGCGCTTCGACAAAATGAGCAGTTCTTC,CASSEALRQNEQFF
TRBD2,.,TRBJ2-3,TRBV9,TGTGCCAGCAGCTCAAGGTTGGGGGGGGGCACAGATACGCAGTATTTT,CASSSRLGGGTDTQYF
.,.,TRBJ1-2,TRBV27,TGTGCCAGCACCAAAAAGGGGGACATATATGGCTACACCTTC,CASTKKGDIYGYTF
TRBD1,.,TRBJ1-2,TRBV5-1,TGCGCCAGCAGCTTGGTGGGGACAGAGAACTATGGCTACACCTTC,CASSLVGTENYGYTF
TRBD2,.,TRBJ2-1,TRBV11-2,TGTGCCAGCAAACCCCCAGGGAGGGGCAATGAGCAGTTCTTC,CASKPPGRGNEQFF
.,.,TRBJ2-5,TRBV5-1,TGCGCCAGCAGCGGCGGGATGACCCAGTACTTC,CASSGGMTQYF
TRBD2,.,TRBJ2-3,TRBV11-2,TGTGCCAGCAGGGCCGGGAGCGGGGCGCGGGATACGCAGTATTTT,CASRAGSGARDTQYF
.,few,TRBJ2-1,TRBV5-1,TGCGCCAGCAGCTTGCGGGAGAGAAACAATGAGCAGTTCTTC,CASSLRERNNEQFF
.,.,TRBJ2-5,TRBV18,TGTGCCAGCTCACCACCGATGACACTCCCCCAAGAGACCCAGTACTTC,CASSPPMTLPQETQYF
.,.,TRBJ2-5,TRBV4-3,TGCGCCAGCAGCCAATTTAGCGGAGAAGAGACCCAGTACTTC,CASSQFSGEETQYF
.,.,TRBJ1-1,TRBV13,TGCGCCAGCAGCCAAGCCGAAACAGAGATGAACACTGAAGCTTTCTTT,CASSQAETEMNTEAFF
TRBD1,.,TRBJ2-7,TRBV5-1,TGCGCCAGCAGCTTCCAAGACAGGGGCGCCTACGAGCAGTACTTC,CASSFQDRGAYEQYF
.,.,TRBJ2-7,TRBV19,TGTGCCAGTAGTATGACGGCGGGAAACTACGAGCAGTACTTC,CASSMTAGNYEQYF
.,.,TRBJ2-7,TRBV13,TGTGCCAGCAGCTTTCGAAGGGGTTCCTACGAGCAGTACTTC,CASSFRRGSYEQYF
.,few,TRBJ2-7,TRBV15,TGTGCCACCAGCAGAGATCACGGCGGAACCTACGAGCAGTACTTC,CATSRDHGGTYEQYF
TRBD2,.,TRBJ2-1,TRBV5-3,TGTGCCAGAAGCTTGGTACTAGCGGGGGACTTCTACAATGAGCAGTTCTTC,CARSLVLAGDFYNEQFF